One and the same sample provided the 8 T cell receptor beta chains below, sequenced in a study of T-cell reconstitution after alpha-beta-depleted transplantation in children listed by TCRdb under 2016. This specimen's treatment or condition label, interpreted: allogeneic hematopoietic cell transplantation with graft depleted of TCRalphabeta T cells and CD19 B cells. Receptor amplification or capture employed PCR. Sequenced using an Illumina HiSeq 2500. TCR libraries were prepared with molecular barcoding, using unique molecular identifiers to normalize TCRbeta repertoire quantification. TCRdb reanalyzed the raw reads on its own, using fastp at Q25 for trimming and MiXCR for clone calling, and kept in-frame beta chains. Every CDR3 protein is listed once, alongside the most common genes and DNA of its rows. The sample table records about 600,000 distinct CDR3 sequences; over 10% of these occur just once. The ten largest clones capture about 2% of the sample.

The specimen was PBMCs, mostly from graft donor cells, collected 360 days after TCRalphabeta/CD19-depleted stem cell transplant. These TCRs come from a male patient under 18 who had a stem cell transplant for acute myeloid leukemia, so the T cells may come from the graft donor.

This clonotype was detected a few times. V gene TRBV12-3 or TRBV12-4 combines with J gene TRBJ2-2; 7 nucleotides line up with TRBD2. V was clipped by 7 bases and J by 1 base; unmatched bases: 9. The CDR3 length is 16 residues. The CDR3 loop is CASNYPSGVNTGELFF. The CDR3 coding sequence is TGTGCCAGCAACTATCCTAGCGGCGTGAACACCGGGGAGCTGTTTTTT.

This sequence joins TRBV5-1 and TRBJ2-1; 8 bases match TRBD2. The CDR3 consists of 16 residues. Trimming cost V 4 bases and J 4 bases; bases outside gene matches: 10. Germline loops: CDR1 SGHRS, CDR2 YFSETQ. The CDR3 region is CASSTRTSSMYNEQFF. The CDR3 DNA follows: TGCGCCAGCAGCACCCGGACTAGCAGTATGTACAATGAGCAGTTCTTC. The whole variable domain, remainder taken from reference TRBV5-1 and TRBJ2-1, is KAGVTQTPRYLIKTRGQQVTLSCSPISGHRSVSWYQQTPGQGLQFLFEYFSETQRNKGNFPGRFSGRQFSNSRSEMNVSTLELGDSALYLCASSTRTSSMYNEQFFGPGTRLTVL.

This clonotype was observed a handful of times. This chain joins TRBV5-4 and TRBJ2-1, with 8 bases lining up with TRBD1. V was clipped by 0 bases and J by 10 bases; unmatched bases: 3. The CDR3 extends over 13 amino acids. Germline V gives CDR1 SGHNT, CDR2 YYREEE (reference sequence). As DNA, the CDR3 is TGTGCCAGCAGCTTGGCTCGGACAGGGGAGCAGTTCTTC. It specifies CASSLARTGEQFF.

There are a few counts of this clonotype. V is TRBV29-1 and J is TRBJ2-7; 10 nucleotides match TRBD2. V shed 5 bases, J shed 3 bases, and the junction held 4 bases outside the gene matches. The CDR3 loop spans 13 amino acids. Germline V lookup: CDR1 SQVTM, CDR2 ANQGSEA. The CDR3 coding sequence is TGCAGCGTTTCGTCTAGCGGGGGCTACGAGCAGTACTTC. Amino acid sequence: CSVSSSGGYEQYF.

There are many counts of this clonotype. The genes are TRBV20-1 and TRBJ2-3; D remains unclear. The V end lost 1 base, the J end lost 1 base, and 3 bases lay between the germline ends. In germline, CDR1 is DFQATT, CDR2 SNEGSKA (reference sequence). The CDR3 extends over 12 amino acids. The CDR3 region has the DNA TGCAGTGCTAGAGTCGGCACAGATACGCAGTATTTT. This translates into CSARVGTDTQYF.

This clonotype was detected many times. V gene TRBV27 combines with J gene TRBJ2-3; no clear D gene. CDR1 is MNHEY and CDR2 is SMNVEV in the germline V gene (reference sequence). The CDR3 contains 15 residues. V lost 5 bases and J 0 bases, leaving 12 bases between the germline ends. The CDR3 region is CASSQAVISTDTQYF. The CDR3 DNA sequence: TGTGCCAGCAGTCAAGCTGTTATTAGCACAGATACGCAGTATTTT.

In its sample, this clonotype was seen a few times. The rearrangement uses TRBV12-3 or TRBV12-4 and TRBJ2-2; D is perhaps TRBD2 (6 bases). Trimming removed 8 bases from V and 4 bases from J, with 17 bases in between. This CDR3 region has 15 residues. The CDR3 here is CASPHSAGSTGELFF. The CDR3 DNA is TGTGCCAGCCCTCACTCAGCGGGTTCCACCGGGGAGCTGTTTTTT.

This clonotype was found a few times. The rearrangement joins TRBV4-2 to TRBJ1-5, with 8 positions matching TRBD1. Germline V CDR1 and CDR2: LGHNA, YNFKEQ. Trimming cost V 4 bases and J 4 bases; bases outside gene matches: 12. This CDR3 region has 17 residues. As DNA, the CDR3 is TGTGCCAGCAGCCCGCACACTCCAGGGGGCATTAATCAGCCCCAGCATTTT. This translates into CASSPHTPGGINQPQHF.